The 7 T cell receptor beta chains below come from one sample, sequenced in a study of response to subunit inactivated influenza vaccine. MiXCR, run by TCRdb on the RT-PCR reads, gives a single entry per CDR3 protein. In the table there are about 500,000 distinct CDR3 sequences, 16% of which are singletons. Specimen: CD4+ T cells sorted from PBMCs, collected around 2 years after vaccination. The source of these receptors is a man aged 50-75 years who received an inactivated influenza vaccine.

The CDR3 DNA sequence: TGCGCCAGCAGCGCGACAGGCAACCAAGAGACCCAGTACTTC. This translates into CASSATGNQETQYF. The rearrangement joins TRBV5-1 to TRBJ2-5, with D possibly TRBD1 on 6 matching bases. Per the germline V gene, CDR1 is SGHRS and CDR2 is YFSETQ. Trimming left V 4 bases short and J 0 bases short, with 10 bases between. The CDR3 is 14 residues long.

V is TRBV7-2 and J is TRBJ2-5, with 11 bases identical to TRBD2. Looked up from germline, CDR1 is SGHTA and CDR2 is FQGNSA. The V segment lost 3 bases and the J segment 7 bases; nucleotides outside the gene matches: 10. This CDR3 comprises 16 residues. CDR3: CASSLALAGGTGTQYF. The CDR3 DNA follows: TGTGCCAGCAGCTTGGCCCTAGCGGGGGGAACGGGGACCCAGTACTTC.

This clonotype was observed many times. The J gene is TRBJ2-5, the V gene TRBV27, with D perhaps TRBD1 (5 bases). Trimming left V 5 bases short and J 2 bases short, with 18 bases between. This CDR3 is built from 16 residues. Germline V lookup: CDR1 MNHEY, CDR2 SMNVEV (reference sequence). CDR3 residues: CASSPTRGSTQETQYF. The CDR3 DNA reads TGTGCCAGCAGTCCAACAAGGGGATCTACTCAAGAGACCCAGTACTTC.

V and J are TRBV11-2 and TRBJ2-2; 7 bases line up with TRBD1. Germline values: CDR1 SGHAT, CDR2 FQNNGV. The V segment lost 6 bases and the J segment 1 base; nucleotides outside the gene matches: 8. The CDR3 runs to 16 residues. The CDR3 loop is CASSSKGARNTGELFF. In DNA form, the CDR3 reads TGTGCCAGCAGTTCAAAGGGGGCGAGGAACACCGGGGAGCTGTTTTTT.

This clonotype was seen at least ten times. The J gene is TRBJ2-1, the V gene TRBV10-3; D is uncertain. V gave up 2 bases and J gave up 9 bases, with 11 bases separating them. CDR3 size: 13 residues. Looked up from germline, CDR1 is ENHRY and CDR2 is SYGVKD. This CDR3 reads CAISEASEFEQFF. In nucleotides, the CDR3 is TGTGCCATCAGTGAGGCAAGCGAATTTGAGCAGTTCTTC.

Written as DNA, the CDR3 is TGCGCCAGCAGCTTGAACCCATTTACGGGCACAGATACGCAGTATTTT. Its protein product is CASSLNPFTGTDTQYF. This chain uses TRBV5-1 with TRBJ2-3; D is unresolved. CDR3 length equals 16 residues. Germline V gene sequence: CDR1 SGHRS, CDR2 YFSETQ. Trimming removed 1 base from V and 1 base from J, with 13 bases in between. Combining the CDR3 with reference TRBV5-1 and TRBJ2-3 gives the whole variable domain KAGVTQTPRYLIKTRGQQVTLSCSPISGHRSVSWYQQTPGQGLQFLFEYFSETQRNKGNFPGRFSGRQFSNSRSEMNVSTLELGDSALYLCASSLNPFTGTDTQYFGPGTRLTVL.

The V gene is TRBV6-1, the J gene TRBJ1-5; D is possibly TRBD1 (6 bases). Trimming cost V 6 bases and J 1 base, with 10 bases left between them. This CDR3 contains 14 residues. Germline loops: CDR1 MNHNS, CDR2 SASEGT. The CDR3 sequence is CASRPTGSNQPQHF. The CDR3 DNA is TGTGCCAGCAGGCCCACAGGGAGCAATCAGCCCCAGCATTTT.